This entry describes one TCR beta chain. This clonotype is medium-sized (0.01 to 0.1%) in terms of sample share. Its recognized antigen is unknown. No qualities accompany the bases; no much larger clone lies one base away. V is cut by 7 bases and J by 3 bases, and the space between the germline ends is 17 bases. Taken from the germline V gene, the CDR1 and CDR2 loops are SGHTA and FQGNSA. From the cysteine up to the phenylalanine, the CDR3 has a length of 15 residues. Only the CDR3 part of the read is kept: 45 bases, read in frame from the first base. The sample is drawn from a study of lung T cells in sarcoidosis with Löfgren's syndrome (dated by TCRdb to about 2017). With respect to the entire study: Sarcoidosis was characterized as a granulomatous disease that is mostly pulmonary, in which CD4+ T cells accumulate in bronchoalveolar lavage fluid. The repertoire analyses were focused on Lofgren's syndrome patients.

General findings and caveats noted by the study authors: In alphabeta pairing analysis, TRAV12-1 preferentially paired with TRBV2, and these paired TCRs showed CDR3 homology. Multiple Lofgren's syndrome patients were reported to share TRAV12-1 and TRBV2 CDR3 motifs, a finding that suggests public CD4+ TCR repertoires. TRAV12-1 and TRBV2 were reported as the most expanded V gene segments in Löfgren's syndrome patients compared with control subjects. Recognition of a sarcoidosis-associated antigen was merely suggested, with the antigen itself still putative and unidentified.

The listed sequencing device is Illumina MiSeq. The public reads were reprocessed in TCRdb via fastp at Q25 and MiXCR, keeping in-frame beta chains. Rows are combined by CDR3 protein, so each entry shows the most common genes and DNA. A total of 2,000 to 2,500 distinct CDR3 sequences appear in this sample, less than 30% of them only once. The biggest ten clones account for 8.5% to 9% of the sample. Sequencing used CD4+ T cells from PBMCs. This receptor was obtained from a human donor with sarcoidosis (Löfgren's syndrome or another form), or a control subject (not recorded which). The chain employs TRBV7-2 and TRBJ2-3; the D gene is possibly TRBD2, with 6 bases matching. The DNA sequence is given as TGTGCCAGCATCCCCCTGCGCGGGAAAACAGATACGCAGTATTTT. It translates as CASIPLRGKTDTQYF.